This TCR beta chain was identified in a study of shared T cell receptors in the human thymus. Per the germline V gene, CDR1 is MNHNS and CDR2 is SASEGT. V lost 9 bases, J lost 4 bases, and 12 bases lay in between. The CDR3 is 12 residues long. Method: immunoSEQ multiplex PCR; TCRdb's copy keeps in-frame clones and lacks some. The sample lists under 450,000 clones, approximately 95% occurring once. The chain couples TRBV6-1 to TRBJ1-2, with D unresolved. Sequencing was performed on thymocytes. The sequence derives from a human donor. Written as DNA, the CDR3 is TGTGCCAGTCTGGGGAGATCCTATGGCTACACCTTC. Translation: CASLGRSYGYTF.